This T cell receptor beta chain was retrieved from a study of T cell changes during pregnancy in multiple sclerosis. TCRdb keeps only in-frame clones here, not all; method: immunoSEQ multiplex PCR. Seen here are fewer than 140,000 clones, 92% observed once, and the top ten hold around 1.5%. V lost 5 bases and J lost 0, with 8 bases in between. Per the germline V gene, CDR1 is SGHVS and CDR2 is FQNEAQ. CDR3 length equals 14 residues. The TCR originated in a female donor with multiple sclerosis, enrolled in a pregnancy study. The sequences come from peripheral blood, collected after pregnancy. The chain couples TRBV7-8 to TRBJ1-3; D gene uncertain. The CDR3, as DNA: TGTGCCAGCAGCCCGATCAGCTCTGGAAACACCATATATTTT. It translates to CASSPISSGNTIYF. Filled out from reference TRBV7-8 and TRBJ1-3, the complete variable domain reads GAGVSQSPRYKVAKRGQDVALRCDPISGHVSLFWYQQALGQGPEFLTYFQNEAQLDKSGLPSDRFFAERPEGSVSTLKIQRTQQEDSAVYLCASSPISSGNTIYFGEGSWLTVV.